The 26 T cell receptor beta chains reported below all come from one sample, sequenced in a study of cytomegalovirus exposure and HLA in healthy donors. Primers: 60 Vbeta forward and 13 Jbeta reverse. Libraries were prepared by immunoSEQ multiplex PCR; TCRdb keeps only in-frame clonotypes and omits some of them. The data contain about 120,000 clones, approximately 78% of them seen just once; the ten biggest clones take up 1.5% to 2%. The sequencing input was PBMCs. These receptors were taken from a man in his forties or fifties in good health and CMV-seronegative.

V gene TRBV6-6 combines with J gene TRBJ2-5; D unresolved. Germline V lookup: CDR1 MNHNY, CDR2 SVGAGI (reference sequence). Between the trimmed V and J ends, which lost 5 bases and 5 bases, there was a span of 12 bases. The CDR3 runs to 13 residues. CDR3 sequence: CASSDTHVETQYF. CDR3 DNA sequence: TGTGCCAGCAGTGACACCCACGTCGAGACCCAGTACTTC.

V is TRBV29-1 and J is TRBJ2-3, with 8 nucleotides matching TRBD1. Germline CDR1 is SQVTM and CDR2 is ANQGSEA. CDR3 length: 15 residues. CDR3 sequence (DNA): TGCGCGTTTACCCCGTGGGGACAGGGCACAGATACGCAGTATTTT. It codes for CAFTPWGQGTDTQYF.

The genes are TRBV30 and TRBJ2-6, with no clear D. Trimming stripped 8 bases from V and 6 bases from J, with 14 bases between. Germline V gene sequence: CDR1 GTSNPN, CDR2 SVGIG (reference sequence). This CDR3 is 13 amino acids long. For the CDR3, the DNA is TGTGCCCTCCAATTATGGGCGGCCAACGTCCTGACTTTC. Translated, it gives CALQLWAANVLTF.

The CDR3 DNA reads as TGTGCCAGTTCGTACCTAGGGGTTGGCTACACCTTC. Amino acid sequence: CASSYLGVGYTF. The V gene is TRBV19, the J gene TRBJ1-2; a possible D gene is TRBD1 (5 bases). V was pared by 8 bases and J by 7 bases, with 14 bases between. Germline CDR1 reads LNHDA; CDR2 reads SQIVND (reference sequence). This CDR3 is built from 12 residues.

Concerning this clone: Other DNA variants within this sample encode the same CDR3. The V and J genes are TRBV7-2 and TRBJ1-3, with D tentatively TRBD1 (5 bases). The germline CDR1 and CDR2 sequences are SGHTA and FQGNSA. This CDR3 is built from 14 residues. V lost 3 bases and J 2 bases, leaving 8 bases between the germline ends. CDR3 sequence (DNA): TGTGCCAGCAGCTTGGAGGGGCCTGGAAACACCATATATTTT. The encoded protein is CASSLEGPGNTIYF.

The V and J genes are TRBV4-3 and TRBJ2-2; TRBD2 matches 7 bases. The CDR3 length is 13 residues. Germline V gene data show CDR1 as LGHNA and CDR2 as YSLEER. V was pared by 0 bases and J by 14 bases, with 6 bases of the junction left unmatched. The CDR3 spells CASSQEGTNRLFF. DNA for the CDR3: TGCGCCAGCAGCCAAGAGGGGACTAACCGACTGTTTTTT.

This rearrangement joins TRBV7-2 to TRBJ1-1; 7 bases are shared with TRBD1. The junction had 5 bases not matched to a gene; V was cut back by 6 bases and J by 1 base. Germline-derived CDR1 and CDR2 are SGHTA and FQGNSA. The CDR3 runs 14 residues. The DNA of the CDR3 is TGTGCCAGCAGGCGGGGACAGCAGAACACTGAAGCTTTCTTT. Protein product: CASRRGQQNTEAFF.

This clone was observed a single time. The CDR3 nucleotides read TGTGCCAGCAGCACGGGGGGGCGACCGCTGTTTTTT. Translating gives CASSTGGRPLFF. This rearrangement joins TRBV28 to TRBJ2-2; 8 positions match TRBD2. The trim removed 6 bases at V and 13 bases at J, leaving 7 bases unmatched. Germline V CDR1 and CDR2: MDHEN, SYDVKM. The CDR3 consists of 12 residues.

This chain uses TRBV2 with TRBJ2-3; 9 nucleotides align to TRBD1. Germline lookup yields CDR1 SNHLY and CDR2 FYNNEI. This CDR3 has 15 residues. With 9 bases clipped from V and 4 bases from J, the junction kept 11 bases outside the gene matches. The CDR3 bases are TGTGCCAGAGGACAGGGGTACGAGGGGGCAGATACGCAGTATTTT. It translates to CARGQGYEGADTQYF.

The chain joins TRBV9 to TRBJ2-7, with D perhaps matching TRBD1 (6 bases). This CDR3 has 14 amino acids. V lost 6 bases and J lost 1, with 14 bases in between. Looked up from germline, CDR1 is SGDLS and CDR2 is YYNGEE. The CDR3 DNA reads TGTGCCAGCAACAGGGACGGACAATCCTACGAGCAGTACTTC. Amino acid sequence: CASNRDGQSYEQYF.

The chain uses TRBV7-2 and TRBJ1-2; the D is unclear. In germline, CDR1 is SGHTA, CDR2 FQGNSA. V lost 1 base, J lost 2 bases, and 11 bases lay in between. This CDR3 contains 15 residues. The CDR3 reads CASSLVTPGNYGYTF. The DNA of the CDR3 is TGTGCCAGCAGCTTAGTGACACCGGGGAACTATGGCTACACCTTC.

The chain uses TRBV7-3 and TRBJ2-7, with a possible D match to TRBD2 (6 bases). V was pared by 2 bases and J by 6 bases, with 8 bases between. CDR3 length equals 12 residues. The V gene's germline CDR1 is SGHTA and CDR2 FQGTGA. CDR3 DNA sequence: TGTGCCAGCAGCTTAGACGGGGGCGAGCAGTACTTC. This encodes CASSLDGGEQYF. Variable domain in full (rest from reference TRBV7-3 and TRBJ2-7): GAGVSQTPSNKVTEKGKYVELRCDPISGHTALYWYRQSLGQGPEFLIYFQGTGAADDSGLPNDRFFAVRPEGSVSTLKIQRTERGDSAVYLCASSLDGGEQYFGPGTRLTVT.

The chain has TRBV14 and TRBJ2-5, with D maybe TRBD1 (6 bases). CDR1 is SGHDN and CDR2 is FVKESK in the germline V gene. The V and J ends lost 5 bases and 5 bases respectively, with 9 bases between them. The CDR3 covers 12 residues. The CDR3 region is CASSYREETQYF. The CDR3 DNA sequence: TGTGCCAGCAGCTACAGGGAGGAGACCCAGTACTTC.

The chain uses TRBV15 and TRBJ2-3; possibly TRBD2 for D (5 bases). The CDR3 spans 15 residues. Germline V gene sequence: CDR1 LNHNV, CDR2 YYDKDF (reference sequence). Trimming removed 1 base at V and 0 bases at J, with 8 bases between. The CDR3 bases are TGTGCCACCAGCAGAGGGGGAGTGAGCACAGATACGCAGTATTTT. The encoded protein is CATSRGGVSTDTQYF. Complete variable domain (other parts from reference TRBV15 and TRBJ2-3): DAMVIQNPRYQVTQFGKPVTLSCSQTLNHNVMYWYQQKSSQAPKLLFHYYDKDFNNEADTPDNFQSRRPNTSFCFLDIRSPGLGDTAMYLCATSRGGVSTDTQYFGPGTRLTVL.

This clone showed up just a few times. This rearrangement joins TRBV7-7 to TRBJ2-3; TRBD1 agrees at 12 bases. Germline loops: CDR1 SSHAT, CDR2 FNYEAQ (reference sequence). The CDR3 consists of 14 residues. The CDR3, as DNA: TGTGCTATCGGGACAGGGGGCATCGCAGATACGCAGTATTTT. Residues: CAIGTGGIADTQYF. The entire variable domain, with the rest obtained from reference TRBV7-7 and TRBJ2-3, is as follows: GAGVSQSPRYKVTKRGQDVTLRCDPISSHATLYWYQQALGQGPEFLTYFNYEAQPDKSGLPSDRFSAERPEGSISTLTIQRTEQRDSAMYRCAIGTGGIADTQYFGPGTRLTVL.

The sample holds a few counts of this clone. The CDR3 coding sequence is TGTGCCAGTAGTATAGATGGGAGACGAGCTTTCTTT. It translates to CASSIDGRRAFF. The J gene is TRBJ1-1, the V gene TRBV19; D not resolved. The CDR3 contains 12 residues. Germline-derived CDR1 and CDR2 are LNHDA and SQIVND (reference sequence). V shed 0 bases and J shed 10 bases, with 9 bases lying between them. Full variable domain (missing parts from reference TRBV19 and TRBJ1-1): DGGITQSPKYLFRKEGQNVTLSCEQNLNHDAMYWYRQDPGQGLRLIYYSQIVNDFQKGDIAEGYSVSREKKESFPLTVTSAQKNPTAFYLCASSIDGRRAFFGQGTRLTVV.

The V and J genes are TRBV7-9 and TRBJ1-4, with D uncertain. CDR3 length equals 13 residues. Germline V gives CDR1 SEHNR, CDR2 FQNEAQ (reference sequence). Trimming shortened V by 4 bases and J by 6 bases, and 9 bases separated the two germline ends. Written as DNA, the CDR3 is TGTGCCAGCAGCTCCCGGGAGTATGAAAAACTGTTTTTT. It is translated as CASSSREYEKLFF.

V and J are TRBV28 and TRBJ1-1; a possible D gene is TRBD1 (5 bases). Trimming shortened V by 6 bases and J by 0 bases, and 5 bases separated the two germline ends. CDR3 length: 12 amino acids. The germline V gene encodes CDR1 MDHEN and CDR2 SYDVKM. The CDR3 region has the DNA TGTGCCAGCAGACAGGTGAACACTGAAGCTTTCTTT. Protein sequence: CASRQVNTEAFF.

A few counts support this clone. The chain recombines TRBV21-1 with TRBJ2-1; the table's TRBD2 call for D was not verified on the DNA. TRBV21-1 is classified as a pseudogene. This CDR3 has 16 residues. The CDR3 DNA reads as TGTGCCAGCAGCAAAGATGGTTGGCGGGGGCACAATGAGCAGTTCTTC. Translation gives CASSKDGWRGHNEQFF.

A few counts support this clone. The sample carries other DNA sequences with the same CDR3. This chain links TRBV7-2 with TRBJ2-3; D is uncertain. This CDR3 has 13 residues. Germline-derived CDR1 and CDR2 are SGHTA and FQGNSA. V shed 5 bases and J shed 6 bases, with 12 bases lying between them. The CDR3 protein is CASSLNSADTQYF. The CDR3 DNA is TGTGCCAGCAGCCTTAATAGTGCGGATACGCAGTATTTT. Together with reference TRBV7-2 and TRBJ2-3, the CDR3 gives the full variable domain: GAGVSQSPSNKVTEKGKDVELRCDPISGHTALYWYRQSLGQGLEFLIYFQGNSAPDKSGLPSDRFSAERTGGSVSTLTIQRTQQEDSAVYLCASSLNSADTQYFGPGTRLTVL.

This clone was seen a handful of times. The V and J genes are TRBV27 and TRBJ1-4; TRBD1 is a possible D gene (5 bases). Trimming stripped 3 bases from V and 11 bases from J, with 13 bases between. This CDR3 spans 13 amino acids. Germline-derived CDR1 and CDR2 are MNHEY and SMNVEV (reference sequence). Here the CDR3 reads CASSLQGPSKLFF. The CDR3 DNA is TGTGCCAGCAGTTTGCAGGGCCCTAGTAAACTGTTTTTT. The variable domain in full, completed from reference TRBV27 and TRBJ1-4, reads EAQVTQNPRYLITVTGKKLTVTCSQNMNHEYMSWYRQDPGLGLRQIYYSMNVEVTDKGDVPEGYKVSRKEKRNFPLILESPSPNQTSLYFCASSLQGPSKLFFGSGTQLSVL.

This chain uses TRBV19 with TRBJ2-5, with unresolved D. The length of the CDR3 is 15 residues. The V end lost 1 base, the J end lost 3 bases, and 12 bases lay between the germline ends. Germline V lookup: CDR1 LNHDA, CDR2 SQIVND (reference sequence). The CDR3 bases are TGTGCCAGTAGTATAGGCGGCAGTCAGAAAGAGACCCAGTACTTC. This gives the protein CASSIGGSQKETQYF.

The V gene is TRBV6-5, the J gene TRBJ2-3, with TRBD2 matching 7 bases. V lost 5 bases to trimming and J lost 4 bases; unmatched junction nucleotides: 9. CDR3 length: 15 amino acids. CDR1 is MNHEY, CDR2 SVGAGI, per germline. CDR3 sequence reads: CASSLAGTKSDTQYF. In DNA, the CDR3 is TGTGCCAGCAGTCTCGCCGGGACTAAGTCAGATACGCAGTATTTT.

This clone has only one observation. The CDR3 reads CASSSDSLNQPQHF. CDR3 nucleotide sequence: TGTGCCAGCAGCTCAGACAGCCTCAATCAGCCCCAGCATTTT. The rearrangement links TRBV5-5 to TRBJ1-5; a possible D gene is TRBD1 (5 bases). V shed 3 bases and J shed 3 bases, with 10 bases lying between them. This CDR3 comprises 14 residues. Germline CDR1 is SGHKS and CDR2 is YYEKEE (reference sequence).

This clone has more than one count but fewer than ten. The V gene is TRBV7-2, the J gene TRBJ1-5, with a possible D match to TRBD1 (5 bases). CDR1 and CDR2 (germline): SGHTA, FQGNSA. Trimming removed 1 base at V and 4 bases at J, with 11 bases between. The CDR3 has 15 residues. CDR3: CASSLGGGVNQPQHF. DNA for the CDR3: TGTGCCAGCAGCTTAGGGGGAGGGGTTAATCAGCCCCAGCATTTT.

This CDR3 is CASSELGRNTGELFF. The CDR3 bases are TGCGCCAGCAGTGAGTTAGGGAGAAACACCGGGGAGCTGTTTTTT. The rearrangement uses TRBV10-2 and TRBJ2-2; a possible D gene is TRBD2 (5 bases). This CDR3 has 15 amino acids. The ends were cut back, 1 base at V and 2 bases at J, with 8 bases in the middle. Per the germline V gene, CDR1 is WSHSY and CDR2 is SAAADI.